The 8 T cell receptor beta chains presented below share a single source sample, sequenced in a study of graft-versus-host responses after intestinal transplantation. No antigen has been identified for these receptors. Libraries were prepared by immunoSEQ multiplex PCR; TCRdb keeps only in-frame clonotypes and omits some of them. The sample lists about 70,000 clones, roughly 94% occurring once. The sequencing here drew on unstimulated CD8+ T cells sorted from spleen or lymph node cells, taken before intestinal transplant. Receptor source: a human donor who received an intestinal transplant.

The rearrangement links TRBV11-1 to TRBJ2-3, with D tentatively TRBD1 or TRBD2 (5 bases each). V was clipped by 6 bases and J by 0 bases, with 22 bases between them. Germline V gene lookup returns CDR1 SGHAT and CDR2 FQDESV (reference sequence). The CDR3 runs to 18 residues. In DNA form, the CDR3 reads TGTGCCAGCAGGGGAAGAGGGGAACTGAGCCCTAGCACAGATACGCAGTATTTT. Amino acid sequence: CASRGRGELSPSTDTQYF.

This clone was seen just once. The genes are TRBV9 and TRBJ2-1, with 8 bases identical to TRBD2. The CDR3 is 15 residues long. Unmatched junction bases numbered 8, after V lost 1 base and J lost 8 bases. The germline V gene has CDR1 SGDLS and CDR2 YYNGEE. CDR3 amino acids: CASSVSGRASDEQFF. The CDR3, as DNA: TGTGCCAGCAGCGTATCCGGGAGGGCCTCGGATGAGCAGTTCTTC. Full variable domain (remainder filled in from reference TRBV9 and TRBJ2-1): DSGVTQTPKHLITATGQRVTLRCSPRSGDLSVYWYQQSLDQGLQFLIQYYNGEERAKGNILERFSAQQFPDLHSELNLSSLELGDSALYFCASSVSGRASDEQFFGPGTRLTVL.

This chain connects TRBV4-1 to TRBJ2-1; a weak D match, TRBD2 (5 bases). The CDR3 loop spans 15 amino acids. V lost 1 base to trimming and J lost 4 bases, with 11 bases between them. Germline values: CDR1 MGHRA, CDR2 YSYEKL. The CDR3 spells CASSQGADSYNEQFF. Here the CDR3 DNA reads TGCGCCAGCAGCCAAGGTGCGGACTCATACAATGAGCAGTTCTTC.

The chain recombines TRBV27 with TRBJ1-2; possible D gene TRBD1, 6 bases. The CDR3 contains 14 residues. Trimming cost V 4 bases and J 3 bases, with 12 bases left between them. Looked up from germline, CDR1 is MNHEY and CDR2 is SMNVEV (reference sequence). CDR3: CASSSQGSYYGYTF. CDR3 nucleotide sequence: TGTGCCAGCAGTTCCCAGGGGTCCTACTATGGCTACACCTTC.

The chain is built from TRBV4-1 and TRBJ2-1, with D possibly matching TRBD1 (6 bases). V gave up 1 base and J gave up 10 bases, with 17 bases separating them. The CDR3 runs 15 residues. The germline V gene has CDR1 MGHRA and CDR2 YSYEKL. The CDR3 bases are TGCGCCAGCAGCCAAGTTTCGACAGGTATAGTGGAGCAGTTCTTC. Amino acids: CASSQVSTGIVEQFF.

The chain joins TRBV7-7 to TRBJ2-1; 12 bases align to TRBD2. The length of the CDR3 is 15 residues. V lost 4 bases to trimming and J lost 5 bases; unmatched junction nucleotides: 3. The germline V gene encodes CDR1 SSHAT and CDR2 FNYEAQ (reference sequence). CDR3 protein: CASSSTSGRNNEQFF. CDR3 in DNA: TGTGCCAGCAGCTCGACTAGCGGGAGAAACAATGAGCAGTTCTTC.

The chain links TRBV10-3 to TRBJ2-7; D is ambiguous. Trimming shortened V by 2 bases and J by 3 bases, and 8 bases separated the two germline ends. This CDR3 contains 13 residues. CDR1 is ENHRY, CDR2 SYGVKD, per germline. DNA of the CDR3: TGTGCCATCAGTGAGACAGTTCTCTACGAGCAGTACTTC. This translates into CAISETVLYEQYF.

This clone was picked up one time. The chain is built from TRBV5-5 and TRBJ2-3, with 11 bases identical to TRBD2. J gave up 0 bases and V 1 base, and 10 bases lay outside the gene matches. Germline lookup yields CDR1 SGHKS and CDR2 YYEKEE (reference sequence). The CDR3 contains 19 residues. For the CDR3, the DNA is TGTGCCAGCAGCTTGTTGGTAGCGGGAGGGATAGGGAGCACAGATACGCAGTATTTT. Translating gives CASSLLVAGGIGSTDTQYF.